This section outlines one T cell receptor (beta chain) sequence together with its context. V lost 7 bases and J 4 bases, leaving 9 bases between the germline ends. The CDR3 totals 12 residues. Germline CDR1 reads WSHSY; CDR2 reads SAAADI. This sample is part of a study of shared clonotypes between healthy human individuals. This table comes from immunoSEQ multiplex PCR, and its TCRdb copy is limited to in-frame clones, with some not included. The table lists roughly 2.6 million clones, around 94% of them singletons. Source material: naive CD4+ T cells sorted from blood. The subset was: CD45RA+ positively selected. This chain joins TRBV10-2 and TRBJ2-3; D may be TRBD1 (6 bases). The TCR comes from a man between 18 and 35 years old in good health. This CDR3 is CASTTGSDTQYF. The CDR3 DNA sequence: TGCGCCAGCACAACAGGGTCAGATACGCAGTATTTT.